This paragraph reports one T cell receptor beta chain. Only a few counts were recorded for this clonotype. No cognate antigen has been identified for it. Per-base quality was not reported, and no clone a single base away is much larger than it. RNA was extracted using the RNeasy kit, and about 0.45 to 1 ug of the RNA was reverse transcribed with random hexamers. The immunoSEQ multiplex PCR assay, covering 54 Vbeta and 13 Jbeta segments, was used to amplify TCR beta CDR3 regions. Bias from PCR amplification was corrected by using a synthetic template baseline for primer optimization and for computational correction. The original methods were these. Reads were annotated to V, D and J genes per IMGT and analyzed with immunoSEQ Analyzer, keeping only productive sequences. To calculate clonality, Shannon entropy was normalized by log2 of the number of productive unique sequences and then subtracted from one. Public and private clones were assessed among the 100 most prevalent clones of each patient and control. Clones were defined as Susac-specific when absent from the healthy and MS cohorts, from about 1,100 published viral clones and from other ImmuneACCESS disease sequences. TCRdb redid the processing of the public reads, applying fastp at Q25 and MiXCR, and retained in-frame beta chains. Each entry merges the rows of one CDR3 protein and shows their most common DNA and genes. The V and J calls and clone size are TCRdb's, not the authors'. The sample yields some 190,000 distinct CDR3 sequences; about 95% were counted once. Jointly, the top ten make up approximately 0.098% of the sample.

High-throughput TCR beta sequencing profiled peripheral blood CD8+ and CD4+ T cells from healthy donors, Susac syndrome patients and multiple sclerosis patients. The healthy donors served as controls matched for age and sex. CD8+ TEMRA cells were enriched by FACS, while bulk CD8+ and CD4+ T cells were purified by magnetic negative isolation. Blood was drawn into EDTA tubes, processed within 24 hours, and PBMCs were isolated by density gradient centrifugation. PBMCs intended for TCR sequencing were cryopreserved in liquid nitrogen and were subsequently thawed in a 37 degrees C water bath. The sorted or isolated CD4+, CD8+ and CD8+ TEMRA cells had a purity of 90% or higher. The data were obtained in a study of CD8 T cells in Susac syndrome (dated by TCRdb to about 2019). Concerning the study at large: The study used repertoire sequencing to test whether antigen drove CD8+ T cell activation and differentiation in Susac syndrome. General conclusions and limits of the study: The TCR sequencing and HLA analysis was acknowledged to have included a relatively small number of individuals.

Trimming costs V 3 bases and J 2 bases, and their ends lie 1 base apart. CDR1 is given as SGDLS and CDR2 as YYNGEE, both from the germline V gene. The CDR3 runs 11 amino acids, cysteine and phenylalanine included. Only the CDR3 region is kept as DNA, spanning 33 bases read in frame from base 1. Sequenced: CD4+ T cells from PBMCs. This receptor chain uses TRBV9 and TRBJ2-3, with the D gene not confidently named. This TCR was sampled from a human donor in good health. The CDR3 protein: CASSATDTQYF. The DNA sequence is TGTGCCAGCAGCGCCACAGATACGCAGTATTTT.